The 17 T cell receptor beta chains below were found in one sample sequenced in a study of CD8 T cells in ankylosing spondylitis. TCRdb re-analysed the 5' RACE reads in MiXCR, keeping a single row per CDR3 protein. The sample has 300,000 to 400,000 distinct CDR3 sequences; 20% to 25% are singletons. The specimen was blood, either unsorted or a sorted T cell fraction (not recorded which). The receptors were gathered from a male donor with ankylosing spondylitis or in good health (not recorded which).

The J gene is TRBJ1-2, the V gene TRBV4-1; D is perhaps TRBD1 (5 bases). V was pared by 0 bases and J by 4 bases, with 15 bases between. The CDR3 totals 16 residues. Germline loops: CDR1 MGHRA, CDR2 YSYEKL. In nucleotides, the CDR3 is TGCGCCAGCAGCCAAGAGTATTATCGGGGCCCCTATGGCTACACCTTC. Translated, it gives CASSQEYYRGPYGYTF.

The chain recombines TRBV7-9 with TRBJ2-7; 7 bases match TRBD1. Germline V lookup: CDR1 SEHNR, CDR2 FQNEAQ (reference sequence). Trimming cost V 8 bases and J 5 bases; bases outside gene matches: 9. The CDR3 consists of 13 residues. In DNA, the CDR3 is TGTGCCAGCGGGGACAGCCTAAGGAACGAGCAGTACTTC. Residues: CASGDSLRNEQYF.

For the CDR3, the DNA is TGTGCCAGCACCCCCTCAGGGGTGGCCGGGGAGCTGTTTTTT. Translating it yields CASTPSGVAGELFF. The rearrangement links TRBV12-3 or TRBV12-4 to TRBJ2-2; D perhaps matches TRBD1 (6 bases). The CDR3 extends over 14 amino acids. The V and J ends lost 7 bases and 6 bases respectively, with 15 bases between them.

This clonotype was counted between two and nine times. The rearrangement uses TRBV6-5 and TRBJ1-1, with D unclear. CDR3 size: 13 residues. Germline V gene lookup returns CDR1 MNHEY and CDR2 SVGAGI. Between the trimmed V and J ends, which lost 2 bases and 5 bases, there was a span of 9 bases. DNA of the CDR3: TGTGCCAGCAGTTACGGCGAGGGTACTGAAGCTTTCTTT. Residues: CASSYGEGTEAFF.

This clonotype was seen a few times. The rearrangement joins TRBV10-3 to TRBJ2-1; unclear D gene. Trimming shortened V by 6 bases and J by 9 bases, and 12 bases separated the two germline ends. CDR3 size: 12 residues. The germline V gene encodes CDR1 ENHRY and CDR2 SYGVKD. The CDR3 nucleotides read TGTGCCATCAGCTCCGCTTCGCCTGAGCAGTTCTTC. This sequence encodes CAISSASPEQFF.

This clonotype was picked up many times. The rearrangement joins TRBV20-1 to TRBJ2-3; 7 nucleotides agree with TRBD2. CDR1 and CDR2 (germline): DFQATT, SNEGSKA (reference sequence). The CDR3 contains 16 residues. Trimming cost V 0 bases and J 2 bases; bases outside gene matches: 8. In nucleotides, the CDR3 is TGCAGTGCTAGAGATCGCCTAGCGGAAAACACAGATACGCAGTATTTT. Protein sequence: CSARDRLAENTDTQYF.

V usage is TRBV25-1 and J usage is TRBJ2-5; 8 positions agree with TRBD2. The ends lost 1 base at V and 2 bases at J; junction bases unmatched: 6. The CDR3 extends over 16 amino acids. Per the germline V gene, CDR1 is MGHDK and CDR2 is SYGVNS. The CDR3 region is CASSESSSGEQETQYF. The CDR3 DNA sequence: TGTGCCAGCAGTGAATCGAGTAGCGGGGAACAAGAGACCCAGTACTTC.

A few counts support this clonotype. This chain joins TRBV7-9 and TRBJ2-3; 10 bases agree with TRBD2. The CDR3 is made up of 21 amino acids. The J segment lost 0 bases and the V segment lost 3 bases, leaving 18 bases of the junction unmatched. Per germline, CDR1 SEHNR and CDR2 FQNEAQ (reference sequence). This chain's CDR3 is CASSFKVGLAERKTSTDTQYF. CDR3 coding DNA: TGTGCCAGCAGCTTTAAGGTTGGACTAGCGGAAAGAAAAACGAGCACAGATACGCAGTATTTT.

The chain uses TRBV7-8 and TRBJ2-2; D ambiguous. Germline V gene lookup returns CDR1 SGHVS and CDR2 FQNEAQ. Between the trimmed V and J ends, which lost 4 bases and 3 bases, there was a span of 9 bases. The CDR3 loop spans 14 amino acids. The CDR3, as DNA: TGTGCCAGCAGCTGGACCGGTTACACCGGGGAGCTGTTTTTT. It specifies CASSWTGYTGELFF.

This clonotype has a handful of counts. The chain combines TRBV12-3 or TRBV12-4 with TRBJ2-7; D is possibly TRBD1 (6 bases). This CDR3 spans 14 amino acids. V gave up 7 bases and J gave up 3 bases, with 16 bases separating them. CDR3 residues: CASTRPGHLYEQYF. For the CDR3, the DNA is TGTGCCAGCACTCGCCCGGGACACCTCTACGAGCAGTACTTC.

The chain uses TRBV20-1 and TRBJ2-7; TRBD2 aligns across 12 bases. Germline V gives CDR1 DFQATT, CDR2 SNEGSKA (reference sequence). CDR3 length: 17 residues. With 4 bases clipped from V and 3 bases from J, the junction kept 13 bases outside the gene matches. The CDR3: CSATTSGGILLHYEQYF. CDR3 nucleotides: TGCAGTGCTACGACTAGCGGGGGTATACTCCTACACTACGAGCAGTACTTC.

The chain couples TRBV20-1 to TRBJ2-7, with 7 bases aligning to TRBD1. V shed 4 bases and J 7 bases; nucleotides not matched to a gene: 7. Per germline, CDR1 DFQATT and CDR2 SNEGSKA (reference sequence). The CDR3 has 12 amino acids. The CDR3 DNA follows: TGCAGTGCTACTACAGGGGTGGGTGAGCAGTACTTC. Translating gives CSATTGVGEQYF.

This rearrangement joins TRBV10-2 to TRBJ2-3; 7 bases match TRBD2. This CDR3 is built from 14 residues. Germline V gene data show CDR1 as WSHSY and CDR2 as SAAADI. After removal of 2 bases from V and 6 bases from J, the junction contained 5 bases not matched to a gene. CDR3 region: CASSEGLAADTQYF. The CDR3 DNA sequence: TGCGCCAGCAGTGAGGGGCTAGCGGCGGATACGCAGTATTTT.

This clonotype was observed a few times. This chain uses TRBV12-3 or TRBV12-4 with TRBJ2-3; D not resolved. The CDR3 loop spans 16 amino acids. The V gene lost 3 bases and the J gene lost 2 bases, with 15 bases spanning the gap. CDR3 amino acids: CASSFGPGFYTDTQYF. The CDR3 nucleotides read TGTGCCAGCAGTTTTGGCCCCGGGTTCTACACAGATACGCAGTATTTT.

There are a few counts of this clonotype. The chain links TRBV20-1 to TRBJ1-3; D is uncertain. CDR1 DFQATT and CDR2 SNEGSKA come from the germline V gene (reference sequence). The CDR3 length is 14 residues. V lost 5 bases to trimming and J lost 0 bases, with 11 bases between them. CDR3 coding DNA: TGCAGTGCTCCGGACGGAGACTCTGGAAACACCATATATTTT. Protein: CSAPDGDSGNTIYF.

The DNA for the CDR3 is TGTGCCAGCAGCCCCCAGGGTCTTCATAATTCACCCCTCCACTTT. It is translated as CASSPQGLHNSPLHF. The chain recombines TRBV7-2 with TRBJ1-6; D might be TRBD1 (5 bases). V lost 5 bases, J lost 5 bases, and 13 bases lay in between. The CDR3 has 15 residues. From germline, CDR1 is SGHTA and CDR2 FQGNSA.

This sequence joins TRBV24-1 and TRBJ2-1; D unclear. V lost 0 bases, J lost 7 bases, and 9 bases lay in between. CDR3 size: 14 residues. Germline-derived CDR1 and CDR2 are KGHDR and SFDVKD. The CDR3 region has the DNA TGTGCCACCAGTGATTTGTCGGGCGGAAATGAGCAGTTCTTC. Translating it yields CATSDLSGGNEQFF.